The 29 T cell receptor beta chains below were found in one sample sequenced in a study of siplizumab effects on memory and regulatory T cells. TCRdb keeps only in-frame clones here, not all; method: immunoSEQ multiplex PCR. The data hold around 100,000 clones, with about 94% observed a single time. Sequenced sample: non-Treg CD4+ T cells sorted from blood. These receptors came from a human donor in good health.

This clone was seen a single time. V usage is TRBV7-9 and J usage is TRBJ1-1, with TRBD1 matching 12 bases. V shed 3 bases, J shed 0 bases, and the junction held 8 bases outside the gene matches. The germline V gene has CDR1 SEHNR and CDR2 FQNEAQ (reference sequence). CDR3 length: 18 residues. The CDR3 nucleotides read TGTGCCAGCAGCTTCCGGGACAGGGGGCGAGTATTGAACACTGAAGCTTTCTTT. Its protein product is CASSFRDRGRVLNTEAFF.

The chain is built from TRBV5-6 and TRBJ2-2, with 14 positions matching TRBD2. J lost 7 bases, V lost 4 bases, and 6 bases had no gene match. CDR3 size: 16 residues. Germline lookup yields CDR1 SGHDT and CDR2 YYEEEE. CDR3 nucleotide sequence: TGTGCCAGCAGCCTCAGACTAGCGGGAGGGTTCGGGGAGCTGTTTTTT. Translating it yields CASSLRLAGGFGELFF.

The chain carries TRBV5-6 and TRBJ2-7; 8 bases line up with TRBD2. CDR3 length: 14 residues. Trimming cost V 1 base and J 5 bases; bases outside gene matches: 5. Looked up from germline, CDR1 is SGHDT and CDR2 is YYEEEE. As DNA, the CDR3 is TGTGCCAGCAGCTTGAGGGCAGCGGGAGACGAGCAGTACTTC. Encoded protein: CASSLRAAGDEQYF.

A word on this clone: Distinct nucleotide sequences in the sample also encode this CDR3. The rearrangement uses TRBV18 and TRBJ1-1, with D uncertain. Trimming stripped 1 base from V and 0 bases from J, with 6 bases between. Germline V gene data show CDR1 as KGHSH and CDR2 as LQKENI. The CDR3 totals 14 residues. The DNA of the CDR3 is TGTGCCAGCTCACCACAGGGATTGAACACTGAAGCTTTCTTT. Amino acid sequence: CASSPQGLNTEAFF.

This chain uses TRBV4-1 with TRBJ2-3; a weak D match, TRBD2 (6 bases). Germline V gene sequence: CDR1 MGHRA, CDR2 YSYEKL. The CDR3 runs 16 residues. V was shortened by 4 bases and J by 4 bases, with 18 bases between the two germline ends. The CDR3 DNA reads as TGCGCCAGCAGCCTCCGAGCCGGGAGTGCGGCAGATACGCAGTATTTT. Translated, it gives CASSLRAGSAADTQYF.

This chain links TRBV5-1 with TRBJ2-1, with 15 bases aligning to TRBD2. With V trimmed by 3 bases and J by 6 bases, 10 bases remained unmatched. Germline V gene data show CDR1 as SGHRS and CDR2 as YFSETQ. This CDR3 has 18 residues. CDR3 region: CASSSRTSGRGARNEQFF. As DNA, the CDR3 is TGCGCCAGCAGCTCTCGGACTAGCGGGAGGGGGGCGCGCAATGAGCAGTTCTTC.

The chain joins TRBV21-1 to TRBJ2-7; TRBD1, the D gene given by the table, was not confirmed from the DNA. TRBV21-1 is a pseudogene locus. The CDR3 covers 18 residues. The CDR3 loop reads CASSKNFTWLNFPYEQYF. In nucleotides, the CDR3 is TGTGCCAGCAGCAAAAATTTTACGTGGCTTAATTTCCCCTACGAGCAGTACTTC.

The chain carries TRBV5-1 and TRBJ2-7; TRBD1 agrees at 8 bases. V gave up 3 bases and J gave up 4 bases; unmatched junction bases: 9. In germline, CDR1 is SGHRS, CDR2 YFSETQ. This CDR3 has 15 residues. This CDR3 is CASSSFDRGVYEQYF. The CDR3 region has the DNA TGCGCCAGCAGCTCCTTCGACAGGGGCGTATACGAGCAGTACTTC.

CDR3 region: CASGSRLTSGIHEQYF. In DNA, the CDR3 is TGTGCTAGTGGTTCCCGACTTACTAGCGGGATCCACGAGCAGTACTTC. This chain joins TRBV12-5 and TRBJ2-7; 10 bases are shared with TRBD2. Germline trimming cut 4 bases from V and 5 bases from J; bases unmatched to any gene: 11. The germline gives CDR1 LGHNT, CDR2 FRNRAP. The CDR3 is 16 amino acids. Looking up the rest from reference TRBV12-5 and TRBJ2-7 gives the full variable domain: DARVTQTPRHKVTEMGQEVTMRCQPILGHNTVFWYRQTMMQGLELLAYFRNRAPLDDSGMPKDRFSAEMPDATLATLKIQPSEPRDSAVYFCASGSRLTSGIHEQYFGPGTRLTVT.

The chain recombines TRBV7-9 with TRBJ2-1, with TRBD2 matching 7 bases. The CDR3 is 15 amino acids. The germline V gene has CDR1 SEHNR and CDR2 FQNEAQ (reference sequence). V shed 10 bases, J shed 4 bases, and the junction held 13 bases outside the gene matches. The CDR3 nucleotides are TGTGCCACCGGACTCGGGACTACACTATACAATGAGCAGTTCTTC. Translated, it gives CATGLGTTLYNEQFF.

DNA of the CDR3: TGCGCCAGCAGCTTAGACAGGGGGGGCGAGCAGTACTTC. It encodes CASSLDRGGEQYF. The V call is TRBV5-1, the J call TRBJ2-7; TRBD1 matches at 9 bases. Per germline, CDR1 SGHRS and CDR2 YFSETQ. The CDR3 covers 13 residues. The ends lost 2 bases at V and 6 bases at J; junction bases unmatched: 3.

This sequence joins TRBV6-1 and TRBJ2-1; D ambiguous. CDR3 length: 11 amino acids. Per germline, CDR1 MNHNS and CDR2 SASEGT. V was cut by 5 bases and J by 10 bases, with 9 bases left in between. The CDR3 DNA reads TGTGCCAGCAGTTTAGTCTGGGAGCAGTTCTTC. This gives the protein CASSLVWEQFF.

This clone was seen a single time. The rearrangement joins TRBV7-9 to TRBJ2-4, with D possibly being TRBD2 (5 bases). V was pared by 3 bases and J by 5 bases, with 11 bases between. There are 14 residues in the CDR3. Germline V gene lookup returns CDR1 SEHNR and CDR2 FQNEAQ (reference sequence). The CDR3 sequence: CASSFRGRENIQYF. CDR3 nucleotides: TGTGCCAGCAGCTTTCGAGGGAGAGAAAACATTCAGTACTTC.

The V call is TRBV6-6, the J call TRBJ1-1, with D possibly matching TRBD1 (6 bases). Germline CDR1 reads MNHNY; CDR2 reads SVGAGI (reference sequence). Between the trimmed V and J ends, which lost 6 bases and 3 bases, there was a span of 14 bases. The CDR3 covers 14 residues. The chain's CDR3 is CASRTTGFDTEAFF. In DNA form, the CDR3 reads TGTGCCAGCAGAACTACAGGGTTCGACACTGAAGCTTTCTTT.

This sequence joins TRBV11-1 and TRBJ2-1; the match to TRBD1 covers 9 bases. CDR1 and CDR2 (germline): SGHAT, FQDESV (reference sequence). CDR3 length: 15 residues. Trimming removed 5 bases from V and 7 bases from J; junction bases left unmatched: 9. The CDR3 region is CASSHEGQGRNEQFF. The CDR3, as DNA: TGTGCCAGCAGCCACGAGGGACAGGGAAGGAATGAGCAGTTCTTC.

V gene TRBV7-9 combines with J gene TRBJ2-5; the D gene could be TRBD1 or TRBD2 (5 bases each). Germline CDR1 and CDR2: SEHNR and FQNEAQ (reference sequence). V gave up 5 bases and J gave up 5 bases, with 18 bases separating them. This CDR3 spans 15 amino acids. The DNA for the CDR3 is TGTGCCAGCAGCCCCGGGACCTTGGCAGGGGAGACCCAGTACTTC. The encoded protein is CASSPGTLAGETQYF.

The chain uses TRBV29-1 and TRBJ2-1, with TRBD2 as a possible D gene (6 bases). CDR3 length equals 12 residues. The V and J ends lost 6 bases and 4 bases respectively, with 10 bases between them. Germline V gene lookup returns CDR1 SQVTM and CDR2 ANQGSEA. The CDR3 region has the DNA TGCAGCGTGGGAGGTATTTACAATGAGCAGTTCTTC. Translated, it gives CSVGGIYNEQFF.

The chain combines TRBV5-4 with TRBJ2-5; 9 nucleotides align to TRBD1. Germline lookup yields CDR1 SGHNT and CDR2 YYREEE (reference sequence). The CDR3 loop spans 15 amino acids. V was pared by 2 bases and J by 2 bases, with 4 bases of the junction left unmatched. CDR3 sequence (DNA): TGTGCCAGCAGCTTCGGACAGGGGAGGCAAGAGACCCAGTACTTC. It encodes CASSFGQGRQETQYF.

The chain has TRBV4-2 and TRBJ2-7; 8 positions match TRBD2. J was trimmed by 0 bases and V by 2 bases; bases with no gene match: 6. The CDR3 is 16 amino acids. Germline V lookup: CDR1 LGHNA, CDR2 YNFKEQ. The CDR3 spells CASSQSSAGGSYEQYF. CDR3 bases: TGTGCCAGCAGCCAAAGTTCGGCGGGAGGCTCCTACGAGCAGTACTTC.

The V and J genes are TRBV6-5 and TRBJ1-5; TRBD1 might be the D (6 bases). Germline-derived CDR1 and CDR2 are MNHEY and SVGAGI. V dropped 0 bases and J dropped 7 bases, with 13 bases sitting between them. The CDR3 has 15 amino acids. The CDR3 spells CASSYSGGLEQPQHF. In DNA form, the CDR3 reads TGTGCCAGCAGTTACTCGGGGGGGCTAGAGCAGCCCCAGCATTTT.

The genes are TRBV2 and TRBJ2-7, with 7 bases aligning to TRBD2. The germline CDR1 and CDR2 sequences are SNHLY and FYNNEI. With 6 bases clipped from V and 3 bases from J, the junction kept 8 bases outside the gene matches. The CDR3 spans 14 residues. The CDR3 DNA is TGTGCCAGCAGCCCCGGGAGGTCAATCTACGAGCAGTACTTC. Amino acids: CASSPGRSIYEQYF.

The chain uses TRBV5-1 and TRBJ2-2; 8 nucleotides match TRBD1. Germline V gives CDR1 SGHRS, CDR2 YFSETQ. The CDR3 sequence is 14 residues long. Trimming removed 4 bases from V and 7 bases from J; junction bases left unmatched: 6. CDR3 bases: TGCGCCAGCAGCCAGGACAGGGTAAACGGGGAGCTGTTTTTT. Protein: CASSQDRVNGELFF.

This clone was seen a few times. The rearrangement uses TRBV9 and TRBJ1-1, with D unclear. Germline V gene lookup returns CDR1 SGDLS and CDR2 YYNGEE. The CDR3 spans 13 residues. Trimming shortened V by 3 bases and J by 2 bases, and 8 bases separated the two germline ends. The DNA for the CDR3 is TGTGCCAGCAGCGGAACAATCAACACTGAAGCTTTCTTT. This translates into CASSGTINTEAFF.

The rearrangement links TRBV9 to TRBJ2-1; 7 nucleotides align to TRBD1. CDR1 and CDR2 (germline): SGDLS, YYNGEE. V shed 2 bases and J 8 bases; nucleotides not matched to a gene: 10. This CDR3 comprises 15 residues. The CDR3 region is CASSVVRGRTDEQFF. As DNA, the CDR3 is TGTGCCAGCAGCGTCGTTAGGGGGCGGACGGATGAGCAGTTCTTC.

This rearrangement joins TRBV6-5 to TRBJ1-2, with 10 bases lining up with TRBD1. The length of the CDR3 is 14 residues. The germline CDR1 and CDR2 sequences are MNHEY and SVGAGI. The V segment lost 5 bases and the J segment 2 bases; nucleotides outside the gene matches: 2. The CDR3: CASSRDRGNYGYTF. In nucleotides, the CDR3 is TGTGCCAGCAGTAGGGACAGGGGAAACTATGGCTACACCTTC.

The rearrangement links TRBV2 to TRBJ1-2, with 8 bases fitting TRBD1. CDR3 length: 12 residues. CDR1 is SNHLY, CDR2 FYNNEI, per germline. V trimming: 6 bases; J trimming: 7 bases; junction bases outside the gene matches: 4. This CDR3 reads CASRGRGLGYTF. The CDR3 bases are TGTGCCAGCAGGGGCAGGGGGCTTGGCTACACCTTC.

The chain employs TRBV10-2 and TRBJ2-1, with D unresolved. The germline V gene has CDR1 WSHSY and CDR2 SAAADI. V lost 0 bases, J lost 4 bases, and 7 bases lay in between. This CDR3 contains 14 residues. The CDR3 nucleotides are TGCGCCAGCAGTGAGTCGGCAGATTACAATGAGCAGTTCTTC. Translating gives CASSESADYNEQFF.

The chain links TRBV9 to TRBJ2-2, with D unresolved. Germline lookup yields CDR1 SGDLS and CDR2 YYNGEE. This CDR3 has 13 amino acids. V dropped 3 bases and J dropped 2 bases, with 5 bases sitting between them. The CDR3 DNA reads as TGTGCCAGCAGCGCGACTAACACCGGGGAGCTGTTTTTT. Translated, it gives CASSATNTGELFF.

This clone is a singleton in its sample. The junction departs from the called germline gene at one end, perhaps through a read error. The chain links TRBV6-1 to TRBJ1-1, with D possibly TRBD1 on 5 matching bases. The length of the CDR3 is 13 residues. The V gene's germline CDR1 is MNHNS and CDR2 SASEGT. The CDR3 region is CASSEGQNREAFF. DNA of the CDR3: TGTGCCAGCAGCGAAGGACAAAACCGTGAAGCTTTCTTT.